A single sample is the source of the 11 T cell receptor beta chains below, sequenced in a study of CD8 T cells in ankylosing spondylitis. TCRdb fed the 5' RACE reads into MiXCR, producing one record per CDR3 protein. Found here are about 360,000 distinct CDR3 sequences, approximately 22% of them singletons; the top ten hold about an eighth. The sequenced sample consisted of blood, either unsorted or a sorted T cell fraction (not recorded which). The receptors were sampled from a male donor with ankylosing spondylitis or in good health (not recorded which).

The sample holds one count of this clonotype. CDR3 loop: CASSLTSGASYEQYF. The CDR3 DNA sequence: TGTGCCAGCAGTTTGACTAGCGGCGCGTCCTACGAGCAGTACTTC. The chain uses TRBV27 and TRBJ2-7; 9 bases are shared with TRBD2. V shed 3 bases and J 1 base; nucleotides not matched to a gene: 4. The CDR3 is 15 residues long. The germline gives CDR1 MNHEY, CDR2 SMNVEV (reference sequence).

This chain uses TRBV6-1 with TRBJ2-3; a possible D gene is TRBD1 (6 bases). V was trimmed by 7 bases and J by 2 bases, leaving 13 bases between them. The CDR3 length is 14 residues. The germline V gene has CDR1 MNHNS and CDR2 SASEGT. Here the CDR3 reads CASTRRTDTDTQYF. CDR3 nucleotide sequence: TGTGCCAGCACCCGACGGACAGACACAGATACGCAGTATTTT.

This clonotype has more than one count but fewer than ten. The V call is TRBV10-3, the J call TRBJ2-7; D unresolved. V was shortened by 0 bases and J by 3 bases, with 12 bases between the two germline ends. CDR3 size: 15 residues. The germline V gene encodes CDR1 ENHRY and CDR2 SYGVKD. CDR3 protein: CAISESNAPGYEQYF. In DNA form, the CDR3 reads TGTGCCATCAGTGAGTCGAATGCCCCTGGCTACGAGCAGTACTTC.

This clonotype appeared a few times. The chain has TRBV28 and TRBJ2-3, with TRBD2 matching over 8 bases. Trimming at V came to 6 bases and at J to 2 bases, leaving 13 bases not matched to a gene. This CDR3 comprises 17 residues. Germline CDR1 MDHEN, CDR2 SYDVKM. CDR3 sequence: CASSPGGSGDFTDTQYF. The CDR3 coding sequence is TGTGCCAGCAGCCCTGGGGGTAGCGGGGATTTCACAGATACGCAGTATTTT.

This clonotype has just a few counts. The genes are TRBV12-3 or TRBV12-4 and TRBJ2-7; a possible D gene is TRBD2 (6 bases). This CDR3 contains 15 residues. Trimming pared 6 bases from V and 0 bases from J, leaving 15 bases between. CDR3 protein: CASSFGGTYSYEQYF. For the CDR3, the DNA is TGTGCCAGCAGCTTTGGGGGGACGTACTCCTACGAGCAGTACTTC.

The rearrangement uses TRBV9 and TRBJ2-3, with D possibly being TRBD1 (6 bases). The germline V and J ends were trimmed by 0 bases and 0 bases, with 11 bases remaining between them. The CDR3 sequence is 16 residues long. Germline CDR1 and CDR2: SGDLS and YYNGEE. CDR3 sequence reads: CASSVGDTASTDTQYF. In DNA form, the CDR3 reads TGTGCCAGCAGCGTAGGGGACACCGCTAGCACAGATACGCAGTATTTT. The full variable domain, in which reference TRBV9 and TRBJ2-3 provide the parts outside the CDR3, is DSGVTQTPKHLITATGQRVTLRCSPRSGDLSVYWYQQSLDQGLQFLIQYYNGEERAKGNILERFSAQQFPDLHSELNLSSLELGDSALYFCASSVGDTASTDTQYFGPGTRLTVL.

The rearrangement joins TRBV5-1 to TRBJ1-1; no firm D call. Looked up from germline, CDR1 is SGHRS and CDR2 is YFSETQ. CDR3 length equals 15 residues. V gave up 1 base and J gave up 1 base, with 11 bases separating them. CDR3 in amino acids: CASSLKLGQNTEAFF. DNA for the CDR3: TGCGCCAGCAGCTTGAAACTCGGTCAGAACACTGAAGCTTTCTTT.

This clonotype turned up a few times. The chain combines TRBV4-2 with TRBJ1-6; D is possibly TRBD1 (5 bases). The CDR3 contains 15 residues. Germline CDR1 and CDR2: LGHNA and YNFKEQ. V was trimmed by 1 base and J by 7 bases, leaving 11 bases between them. Here the CDR3 reads CASSQGTRENSPLHF. The CDR3 bases are TGTGCCAGCAGCCAAGGGACCAGGGAAAATTCACCCCTCCACTTT.

The chain couples TRBV27 to TRBJ1-1; the D is unclear. Germline CDR1 is MNHEY and CDR2 is SMNVEV (reference sequence). This CDR3 region has 14 residues. Trimming stripped 6 bases from V and 0 bases from J, with 11 bases between. CDR3 sequence (DNA): TGTGCCAGCAGCATGGGGTGGATGAACACTGAAGCTTTCTTT. Protein sequence: CASSMGWMNTEAFF.

This clonotype was seen only a few times. The chain links TRBV12-3 or TRBV12-4 to TRBJ2-7; D is unclear. This CDR3 contains 13 residues. The germline V and J ends were trimmed by 6 bases and 0 bases, with 9 bases remaining between them. The CDR3 DNA is TGTGCCAGCAGCTATTTCACCTCCTACGAGCAGTACTTC. Translated, it gives CASSYFTSYEQYF.

The sample holds one count of this clonotype. The J gene is TRBJ2-1, the V gene TRBV20-1, with 9 positions matching TRBD1. V shed 8 bases, J shed 10 bases, and the junction held 9 bases outside the gene matches. The CDR3 length is 12 residues. Germline CDR1 and CDR2: DFQATT and SNEGSKA (reference sequence). CDR3 nucleotides: TGCAGTAGGGGACAGGGCCTGTCGGAGCAGTTCTTC. Protein: CSRGQGLSEQFF.